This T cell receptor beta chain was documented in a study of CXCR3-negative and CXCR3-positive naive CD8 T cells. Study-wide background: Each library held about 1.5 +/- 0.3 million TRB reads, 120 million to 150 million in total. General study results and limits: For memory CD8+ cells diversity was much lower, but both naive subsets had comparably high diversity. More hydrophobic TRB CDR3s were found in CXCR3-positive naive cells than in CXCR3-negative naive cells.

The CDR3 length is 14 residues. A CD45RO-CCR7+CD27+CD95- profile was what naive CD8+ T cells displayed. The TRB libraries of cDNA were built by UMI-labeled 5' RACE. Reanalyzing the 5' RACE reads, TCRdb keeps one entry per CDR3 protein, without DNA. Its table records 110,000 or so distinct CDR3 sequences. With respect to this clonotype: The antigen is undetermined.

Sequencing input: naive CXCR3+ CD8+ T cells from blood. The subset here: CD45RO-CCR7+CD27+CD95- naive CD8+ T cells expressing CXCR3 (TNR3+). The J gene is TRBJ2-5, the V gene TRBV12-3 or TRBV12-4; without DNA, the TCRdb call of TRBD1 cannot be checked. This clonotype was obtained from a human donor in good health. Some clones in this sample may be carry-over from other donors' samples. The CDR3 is CASSFGTGQETQYF.